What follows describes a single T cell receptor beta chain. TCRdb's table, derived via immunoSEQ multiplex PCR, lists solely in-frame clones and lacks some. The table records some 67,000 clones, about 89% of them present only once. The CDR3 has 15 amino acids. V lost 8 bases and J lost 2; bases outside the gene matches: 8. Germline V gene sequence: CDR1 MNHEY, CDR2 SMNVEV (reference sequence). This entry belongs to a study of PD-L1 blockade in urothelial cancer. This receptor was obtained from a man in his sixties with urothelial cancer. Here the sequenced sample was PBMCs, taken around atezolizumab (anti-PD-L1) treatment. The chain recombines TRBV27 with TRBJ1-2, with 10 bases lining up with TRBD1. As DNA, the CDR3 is TGTGCCAGCTGCCCGTTGGACAGGGGGAACTATGGCTACACCTTC. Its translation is CASCPLDRGNYGYTF.